The clone carrying this T cell receptor (beta chain) was seen more than once but under ten times. This sample was included in a study of beta chain features in type 1 diabetes. Study background: In age, gender and cell yields, patients were similar to healthy donors.

Expressed TCRB transcripts were sequenced after all isolated RNA was converted to cDNA. The assay was immunoSEQ multiplex PCR, and TCRdb's table has in-frame clones only and misses some. Of approximately 250,000 clones in the sample, 13% to 15% were seen once. Cell sorting via CD45RO/CCR7/CD25/CD127/CD95/CD27 was performed to obtain CD4+ naive, central memory, regulatory and stem cell-like memory cells. This TCR was recovered from a woman aged 40 to 50 in good health. Sequencing used naive CD4+ T cells from blood.

The CDR3 sequence: CASSQGVGGANTGELFF. In nucleotides, the CDR3 is TGCGCCAGCAGCCAAGGGGTCGGAGGCGCGAACACCGGGGAGCTGTTTTTT. The V call is TRBV4-1, the J call TRBJ2-2, with a possible D match to TRBD2 (5 bases). With 1 base removed from V and 0 bases from J, the gap between germline ends came to 12 bases. CDR3 size: 17 residues. Germline V gene sequence: CDR1 MGHRA, CDR2 YSYEKL.